What follows are 32 T cell receptor beta chains derived from one specimen sequenced in a study of cytomegalovirus exposure and HLA in healthy donors. The PCR used 60 Vbeta and 13 Jbeta primers. The data were produced by immunoSEQ multiplex PCR, yet TCRdb's version contains in-frame clones alone and is incomplete. The table lists 150,000 to 200,000 clones. The specimen sequenced was PBMCs. These receptors originate from a woman aged 60-70 years in good health and CMV-seronegative.

CDR3 sequence reads: CASSYGAQGREGYTF. CDR3 coding DNA: TGTGCCAGCAGTTACGGGGCCCAGGGCAGGGAAGGCTACACCTTC. This rearrangement joins TRBV6-5 to TRBJ1-2, with a possible D match to TRBD1 (5 bases). Germline loops: CDR1 MNHEY, CDR2 SVGAGI. This CDR3 spans 15 amino acids. Trimming left V 2 bases short and J 8 bases short, with 18 bases between.

The J gene is TRBJ2-7, the V gene TRBV18; TRBD1 matches at 8 bases. The CDR3 is 16 residues long. The V gene's germline CDR1 is KGHSH and CDR2 LQKENI. The junction had 9 bases not matched to a gene; V was cut back by 1 base and J by 4 bases. The CDR3 here is CASSPQYRGTSYEQYF. CDR3 nucleotides: TGTGCCAGCTCACCACAATACAGGGGGACGTCTTACGAGCAGTACTTC.

The V and J genes are TRBV5-6 and TRBJ1-1; 9 positions agree with TRBD1. Germline V gene lookup returns CDR1 SGHDT and CDR2 YYEEEE. The V gene end was trimmed by 6 bases and the J gene end by 3 bases; junction bases not matched to a gene: 9. The CDR3 runs to 15 residues. The CDR3 spells CASIKTGGLDTEAFF. In DNA form, the CDR3 reads TGTGCCAGCATCAAGACAGGGGGTTTGGACACTGAAGCTTTCTTT.

The chain couples TRBV5-1 to TRBJ2-7, with D tentatively TRBD1 (6 bases). CDR1 and CDR2 from the germline V gene are SGHRS and YFSETQ. V was trimmed by 7 bases and J by 3 bases, leaving 17 bases between them. The length of the CDR3 is 14 residues. The CDR3 protein is CASFNQGTSYEQYF. In nucleotides, the CDR3 is TGCGCCAGCTTTAACCAGGGGACCAGCTACGAGCAGTACTTC.

DNA of the CDR3: TGTGCCAGCAGCCTAAGGGGCGTCGACTATGGCTACACCTTC. Amino acids: CASSLRGVDYGYTF. The chain recombines TRBV5-6 with TRBJ1-2; D may be TRBD1 (5 bases). Deletions cut 4 bases from V and 3 bases from J, with 13 bases between. Germline V lookup: CDR1 SGHDT, CDR2 YYEEEE. CDR3 size: 14 residues.

The rearrangement joins TRBV11-2 to TRBJ2-5; the match to TRBD1 covers 7 bases. This CDR3 has 16 amino acids. V was pared by 5 bases and J by 4 bases, with 13 bases of the junction left unmatched. The germline gives CDR1 SGHAT, CDR2 FQNNGV. CDR3 region: CASSLNRGVVAETQYF. CDR3 DNA: TGTGCCAGCAGCCTCAACAGGGGAGTCGTTGCAGAGACCCAGTACTTC.

The rearrangement joins TRBV5-1 to TRBJ2-2; possible D gene TRBD1, 6 bases. The CDR3 covers 16 residues. Germline lookup yields CDR1 SGHRS and CDR2 YFSETQ. V lost 2 bases, J lost 1 base, and 12 bases lay in between. The CDR3 nucleotides read TGCGCCAGCAGCTTAAATCCGACAGGGAACACCGGGGAGCTGTTTTTT. Translation: CASSLNPTGNTGELFF.

V and J are TRBV11-2 and TRBJ2-2, with D perhaps matching TRBD1 (6 bases). The CDR3 has 15 residues. Germline lookup yields CDR1 SGHAT and CDR2 FQNNGV. The V gene lost 4 bases and the J gene lost 4 bases, with 13 bases spanning the gap. CDR3 in DNA: TGTGCCAGCAGCTCGATGGGGGCGGTCACCGGGGAGCTGTTTTTT. It specifies CASSSMGAVTGELFF.

V and J are TRBV1 and TRBJ1-3; the listed D gene, TRBD1, was not tested against the DNA. TRBV1 is classified as a pseudogene. The CDR3 extends over 15 amino acids. This chain's CDR3 is CTSSQLNRSGNTIYF. The CDR3 DNA reads as TGCACCAGCAGCCAACTTAACAGATCTGGAAACACCATATATTTT.

This chain connects TRBV5-5 to TRBJ2-2, with TRBD2 as a possible D gene (5 bases). CDR1 SGHKS and CDR2 YYEKEE come from the germline V gene (reference sequence). V was cut by 4 bases and J by 2 bases, with 12 bases left in between. The CDR3 runs 15 residues. CDR3 nucleotide sequence: TGTGCCAGCAGCCGCAGCGGCACCAACACCGGGGAGCTGTTTTTT. Translation: CASSRSGTNTGELFF.

This chain joins TRBV5-1 and TRBJ2-7; 8 positions agree with TRBD1. The CDR3 contains 15 residues. V was clipped by 3 bases and J by 0 bases; unmatched bases: 5. Germline assignment: CDR1 SGHRS and CDR2 YFSETQ. The CDR3 nucleotides are TGCGCCAGCAGCTCCACAGGGGGGATCTCCTACGAGCAGTACTTC. The encoded protein is CASSSTGGISYEQYF. The variable domain in full, with the rest retrieved from reference TRBV5-1 and TRBJ2-7, is KAGVTQTPRYLIKTRGQQVTLSCSPISGHRSVSWYQQTPGQGLQFLFEYFSETQRNKGNFPGRFSGRQFSNSRSEMNVSTLELGDSALYLCASSSTGGISYEQYFGPGTRLTVT.

The V and J genes are TRBV9 and TRBJ2-6, with D hard to call. Germline assignment: CDR1 SGDLS and CDR2 YYNGEE. The germline V and J ends were trimmed by 4 bases and 0 bases, with 8 bases remaining between them. This CDR3 region has 15 residues. The CDR3 loop is CASSPLSSGANVLTF. In nucleotides, the CDR3 is TGTGCCAGCAGCCCTCTTAGCTCTGGGGCCAACGTCCTGACTTTC.

The chain combines TRBV5-6 with TRBJ2-7; the match to TRBD2 covers 11 bases. The germline V gene has CDR1 SGHDT and CDR2 YYEEEE. V was pared by 0 bases and J by 3 bases, with 5 bases of the junction left unmatched. CDR3 length: 16 residues. CDR3 bases: TGTGCCAGCAGCTTGGTGGGGACTAGCGGACACTACGAGCAGTACTTC. Translated: CASSLVGTSGHYEQYF.

This chain links TRBV5-8 with TRBJ1-5; TRBD1 is a possible D gene (6 bases). Germline CDR1 SGHTS, CDR2 YDEGEE. The CDR3 extends over 19 amino acids. V was shortened by 3 bases and J by 0 bases, with 22 bases between the two germline ends. CDR3 DNA sequence: TGTGCCAGCAGCTCGAAACTCACAGGGTGGGGGAATAGCAATCAGCCCCAGCATTTT. It yields the protein CASSSKLTGWGNSNQPQHF.

As DNA, the CDR3 is TGCGCCAGCAGCTACGGCGGCCTACGGGGGGTCGATGAGCAGTTCTTC. Its protein product is CASSYGGLRGVDEQFF. The chain joins TRBV4-1 to TRBJ2-1; 7 positions match TRBD2. The germline V gene has CDR1 MGHRA and CDR2 YSYEKL. The CDR3 is made up of 16 amino acids. The ends lost 5 bases at V and 8 bases at J; junction bases unmatched: 15.

The rearrangement joins TRBV7-3 to TRBJ2-7; TRBD1 matches 8 bases. Unmatched junction bases numbered 0, after V lost 2 bases and J lost 3 bases. Germline lookup yields CDR1 SGHTA and CDR2 FQGTGA. The CDR3 is made up of 13 amino acids. The CDR3 is CASSLDRGYEQYF. CDR3 DNA sequence: TGTGCCAGCAGCTTAGACAGGGGCTACGAGCAGTACTTC.

Note on this clone: Sequence at one end of the junction differs from germline and may be a read error. The chain joins TRBV15 to TRBJ2-7; D is perhaps TRBD1 (5 bases). CDR3 length equals 15 residues. The germline gives CDR1 LNHNV, CDR2 YYDKDF (reference sequence). The CDR3 protein is CATSRSTGLSSEQYF. CDR3 in DNA: TGTGCCACCAGCAGATCTACAGGCTTATCCTCCGAGCAGTACTTC.

The V and J genes are TRBV15 and TRBJ2-1; 10 positions match TRBD2. CDR1 is LNHNV and CDR2 is YYDKDF in the germline V gene (reference sequence). This CDR3 is built from 18 residues. V shed 0 bases, J shed 7 bases, and the junction held 12 bases outside the gene matches. CDR3 in amino acids: CATSRDSERGGIWNEQFF. In DNA form, the CDR3 reads TGTGCCACCAGCAGAGATAGCGAGCGGGGGGGCATTTGGAATGAGCAGTTCTTC.

V is TRBV15 and J is TRBJ1-5; TRBD1 is a possible D gene (6 bases). The germline V gene has CDR1 LNHNV and CDR2 YYDKDF (reference sequence). Trimming pared 7 bases from V and 0 bases from J, leaving 22 bases between. The CDR3 is 18 residues long. The CDR3 DNA reads TGTGCCACCACAAAATGGCCCGGACAGTTAGGTAGCAATCAGCCCCAGCATTTT. As protein: CATTKWPGQLGSNQPQHF.

The V call is TRBV19, the J call TRBJ1-2, with a weak D call TRBD1 (6 bases). Trimming took 7 bases from V and 4 from J, leaving 13 bases between them. The CDR3 runs 13 residues. Germline-derived CDR1 and CDR2 are LNHDA and SQIVND (reference sequence). The CDR3, as DNA: TGTGCCAGTATGGGCAGGGGTGGCTATGGCTACACCTTC. Encoded protein: CASMGRGGYGYTF.

Comment on this clone: Within the sample, other DNA sequences also encode this same CDR3. The rearrangement joins TRBV5-1 to TRBJ2-3; the D gene is possibly TRBD1 (5 bases). Germline V lookup: CDR1 SGHRS, CDR2 YFSETQ. The CDR3 is 14 amino acids. Trimming removed 3 bases from V and 0 bases from J, with 8 bases in between. The CDR3: CASSSTGSTDTQYF. The CDR3 region has the DNA TGCGCCAGCAGCTCCACAGGTAGCACAGATACGCAGTATTTT.

This rearrangement joins TRBV14 to TRBJ1-6; TRBD1 matches 9 bases. The CDR3 consists of 19 residues. The V gene end was trimmed by 4 bases and the J gene end by 4 bases; junction bases not matched to a gene: 14. Germline V lookup: CDR1 SGHDN, CDR2 FVKESK. The DNA of the CDR3 is TGTGCCAGCAGCCGAGCGGACAGGGGCCAAACAGGTTATAATTCACCCCTCCACTTT. Translation: CASSRADRGQTGYNSPLHF.

The V and J genes are TRBV14 and TRBJ1-4; TRBD1 matches 8 bases. The CDR3 is 14 residues long. Per germline, CDR1 SGHDN and CDR2 FVKESK. V lost 5 bases and J lost 10; bases outside the gene matches: 9. CDR3 DNA: TGTGCCAGCAGCGTAGTTGGACAGGGAGGAAAACTGTTTTTT. It is translated as CASSVVGQGGKLFF.

The gene calls are TRBV7-9 and TRBJ1-4; 7 bases align to TRBD1. The CDR3 spans 16 residues. J lost 0 bases, V lost 4 bases, and 5 bases had no gene match. CDR1 SEHNR and CDR2 FQNEAQ come from the germline V gene (reference sequence). The CDR3 sequence is CASSWGQLATNEKLFF. CDR3 coding DNA: TGTGCCAGCAGCTGGGGACAGCTAGCAACTAATGAAAAACTGTTTTTT.

The chain has TRBV2 and TRBJ1-1, with TRBD1 matching 9 bases. This CDR3 spans 14 amino acids. Germline assignment: CDR1 SNHLY and CDR2 FYNNEI. V was clipped by 5 bases and J by 5 bases; unmatched bases: 6. The DNA of the CDR3 is TGTGCCAGCAGTTTACAGGGGGCAGGAACTGAAGCTTTCTTT. Translation gives CASSLQGAGTEAFF.

V is TRBV12-5 and J is TRBJ2-1; unclear D gene. The CDR3 is 15 residues long. The V gene's germline CDR1 is LGHNT and CDR2 FRNRAP. The V and J ends lost 0 bases and 0 bases respectively, with 6 bases between them. CDR3 loop: CASGLVLSSYNEQFF. For the CDR3, the DNA is TGTGCTAGTGGTTTGGTACTGAGCTCCTACAATGAGCAGTTCTTC.

This chain uses TRBV7-3 with TRBJ2-3, with 8 bases that match TRBD1. Germline V gene sequence: CDR1 SGHTA, CDR2 FQGTGA. This CDR3 is 16 amino acids long. Losses at the gene ends were 0 bases for V and 3 bases for J; bases not matched to a gene: 5. DNA of the CDR3: TGTGCCAGCAGCTTAACTTTGACAGGGGCGACAGATACGCAGTATTTT. Translation gives CASSLTLTGATDTQYF.

The chain carries TRBV5-4 and TRBJ2-1; a weak D match, TRBD2 (6 bases). The V end was cut by 1 base, the J end by 8 bases, with 16 bases between. The CDR3 has 15 amino acids. Germline V CDR1 and CDR2: SGHNT, YYREEE (reference sequence). This CDR3 reads CASSLNSPGVDEQFF. The CDR3 DNA sequence: TGTGCCAGCAGCTTGAATTCCCCGGGAGTGGATGAGCAGTTCTTC.

The CDR3 loop reads CSVRDSASGANVLTF. CDR3 DNA: TGCAGCGTGCGGGACAGCGCATCTGGGGCCAACGTCCTGACTTTC. The chain employs TRBV29-1 and TRBJ2-6; D may be TRBD1 (7 bases). This CDR3 is 15 amino acids long. Germline values: CDR1 SQVTM, CDR2 ANQGSEA. Trimming took off 6 bases at V and 1 base at J, with 13 bases between the two ends.

The chain is built from TRBV25-1 and TRBJ1-3; weak D call: TRBD1 (5 bases). The V end lost 6 bases, the J end lost 2 bases, and 8 bases lay between the germline ends. CDR1 is MGHDK and CDR2 is SYGVNS in the germline V gene. The CDR3 extends over 13 amino acids. The CDR3 DNA sequence: TGTGCCAGCAGGCGGGGGACTGGAAACACCATATATTTT. Translated: CASRRGTGNTIYF.

In DNA, the CDR3 is TGTGCCATCAGTGACGGGGGGCCGAGTCTCTCCTACGAGCAGTACTTC. It encodes CAISDGGPSLSYEQYF. The rearrangement uses TRBV10-3 and TRBJ2-7; the D gene is possibly TRBD2 (7 bases). This CDR3 region has 16 residues. V lost 3 bases, J lost 0 bases, and 15 bases lay in between. Germline V gene sequence: CDR1 ENHRY, CDR2 SYGVKD.

In DNA, the CDR3 is TGCGCCAGCAGCTTGGAAGGTCTTCTAGATGGCTACACCTTC. Translation: CASSLEGLLDGYTF. The chain links TRBV5-1 to TRBJ1-2; D gene ambiguous. V lost 0 bases, J lost 6 bases, and 12 bases lay in between. The length of the CDR3 is 14 residues. Per the germline V gene, CDR1 is SGHRS and CDR2 is YFSETQ.